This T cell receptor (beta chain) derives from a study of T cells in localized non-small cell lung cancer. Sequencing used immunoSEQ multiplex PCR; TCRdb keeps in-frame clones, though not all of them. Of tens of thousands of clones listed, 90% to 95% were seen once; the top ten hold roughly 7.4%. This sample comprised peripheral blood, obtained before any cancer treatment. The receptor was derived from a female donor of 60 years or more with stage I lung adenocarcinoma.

CDR3 in amino acids: CASSYSTGRGDAFF. CDR3 bases: TGTGCCAGCAGTTACTCGACCGGCAGGGGTGATGCTTTCTTT. The chain combines TRBV6-5 with TRBJ1-1; D is possibly TRBD1 (6 bases). The germline V gene encodes CDR1 MNHEY and CDR2 SVGAGI. This CDR3 contains 14 residues. The germline V and J ends were trimmed by 0 bases and 11 bases, with 16 bases remaining between them.